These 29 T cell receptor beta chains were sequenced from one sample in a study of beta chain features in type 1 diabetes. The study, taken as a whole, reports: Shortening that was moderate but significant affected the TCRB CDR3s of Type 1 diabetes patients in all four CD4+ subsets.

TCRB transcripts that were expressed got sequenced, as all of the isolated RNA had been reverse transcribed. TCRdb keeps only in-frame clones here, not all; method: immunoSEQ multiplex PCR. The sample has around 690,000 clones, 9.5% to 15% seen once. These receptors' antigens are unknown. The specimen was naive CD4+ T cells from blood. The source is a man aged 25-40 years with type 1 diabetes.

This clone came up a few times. Written as DNA, the CDR3 is TGTGCCAGCAGATTGACAGGGGAATATGGCTACACCTTC. It encodes CASRLTGEYGYTF. This chain links TRBV6-6 with TRBJ1-2, with 8 bases lining up with TRBD1. Per germline, CDR1 MNHNY and CDR2 SVGAGI (reference sequence). Trimming at V came to 6 bases and at J to 5 bases, leaving 5 bases not matched to a gene. The CDR3 runs 13 residues.

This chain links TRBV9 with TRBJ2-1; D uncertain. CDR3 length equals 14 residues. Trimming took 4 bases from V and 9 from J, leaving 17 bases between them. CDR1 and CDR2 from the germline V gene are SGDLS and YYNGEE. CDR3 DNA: TGTGCCAGCAGCTCTAAAAATAGGGAAGCTGAGCAGTTCTTC. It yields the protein CASSSKNREAEQFF.

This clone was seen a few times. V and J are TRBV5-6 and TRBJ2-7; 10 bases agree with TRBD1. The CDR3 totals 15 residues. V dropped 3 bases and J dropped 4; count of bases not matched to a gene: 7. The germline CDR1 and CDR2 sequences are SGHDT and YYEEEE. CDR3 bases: TGTGCCAGCAGCTCCCCGGGACAGGGGACTTACGAGCAGTACTTC. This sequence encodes CASSSPGQGTYEQYF.

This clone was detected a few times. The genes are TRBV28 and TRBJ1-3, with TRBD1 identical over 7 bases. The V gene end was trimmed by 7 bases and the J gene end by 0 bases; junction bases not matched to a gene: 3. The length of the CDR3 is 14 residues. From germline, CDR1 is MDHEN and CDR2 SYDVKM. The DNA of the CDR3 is TGTGCCAGCACCCAGGGGGGCTCTGGAAACACCATATATTTT. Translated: CASTQGGSGNTIYF. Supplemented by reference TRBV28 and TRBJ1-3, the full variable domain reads DVKVTQSSRYLVKRTGEKVFLECVQDMDHENMFWYRQDPGLGLRLIYFSYDVKMKEKGDIPEGYSVSREKKERFSLILESASTNQTSMYLCASTQGGSGNTIYFGEGSWLTVV.

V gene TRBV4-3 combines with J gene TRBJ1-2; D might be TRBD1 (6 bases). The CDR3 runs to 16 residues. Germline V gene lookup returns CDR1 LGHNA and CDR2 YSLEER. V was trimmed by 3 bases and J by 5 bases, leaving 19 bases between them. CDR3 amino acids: CASSQAAGHRGYGYTF. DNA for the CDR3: TGCGCCAGCAGCCAGGCCGCGGGACATCGAGGGTATGGCTACACCTTC.

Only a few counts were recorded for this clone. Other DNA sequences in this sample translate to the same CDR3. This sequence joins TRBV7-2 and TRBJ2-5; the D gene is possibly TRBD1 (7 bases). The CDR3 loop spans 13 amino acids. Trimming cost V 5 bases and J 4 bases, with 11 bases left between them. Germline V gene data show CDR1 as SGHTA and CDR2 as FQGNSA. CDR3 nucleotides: TGTGCCAGCAGCACCCAGGGGGGAGAGACCCAGTACTTC. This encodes CASSTQGGETQYF.

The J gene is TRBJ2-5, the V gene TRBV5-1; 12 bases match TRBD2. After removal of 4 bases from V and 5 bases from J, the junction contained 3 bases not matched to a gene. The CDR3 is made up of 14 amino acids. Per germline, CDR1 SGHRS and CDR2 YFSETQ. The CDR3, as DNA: TGCGCCAGCAGCCGTGGGACTAGCGGGGAGACCCAGTACTTC. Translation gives CASSRGTSGETQYF.

CDR3 nucleotide sequence: TGTGCCAGCAGCGGGCGAAACACCGGGGAGCTGTTTTTT. Translating it yields CASSGRNTGELFF. This rearrangement joins TRBV7-9 to TRBJ2-2, with unresolved D. The ends were cut back, 5 bases at V and 2 bases at J, with 6 bases in the middle. CDR1 and CDR2 (germline): SEHNR, FQNEAQ (reference sequence). The CDR3 extends over 13 amino acids.

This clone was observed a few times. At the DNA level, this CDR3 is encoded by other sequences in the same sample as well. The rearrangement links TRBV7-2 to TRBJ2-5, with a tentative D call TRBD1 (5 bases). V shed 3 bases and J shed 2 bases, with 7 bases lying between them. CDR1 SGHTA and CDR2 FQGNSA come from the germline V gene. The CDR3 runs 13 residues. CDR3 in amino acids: CASSLTVQETQYF. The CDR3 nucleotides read TGTGCCAGCAGCTTGACAGTACAAGAGACCCAGTACTTC. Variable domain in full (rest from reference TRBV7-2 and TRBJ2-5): GAGVSQSPSNKVTEKGKDVELRCDPISGHTALYWYRQSLGQGLEFLIYFQGNSAPDKSGLPSDRFSAERTGGSVSTLTIQRTQQEDSAVYLCASSLTVQETQYFGPGTRLLVL.

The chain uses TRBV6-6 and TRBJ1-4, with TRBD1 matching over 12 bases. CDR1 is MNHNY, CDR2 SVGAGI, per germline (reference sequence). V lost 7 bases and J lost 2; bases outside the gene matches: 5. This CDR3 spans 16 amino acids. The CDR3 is CASTAGTGGTNEKLFF. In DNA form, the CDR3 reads TGTGCCAGCACCGCCGGGACAGGGGGCACTAATGAAAAACTGTTTTTT.

The DNA for the CDR3 is TGTGCCAGCTCACCACGGACAGTTAGCACAGATACGCAGTATTTT. Amino acid sequence: CASSPRTVSTDTQYF. The chain carries TRBV18 and TRBJ2-3; TRBD1 might be the D (6 bases). The V end lost 1 base, the J end lost 0 bases, and 8 bases lay between the germline ends. The length of the CDR3 is 15 residues. Germline-derived CDR1 and CDR2 are KGHSH and LQKENI.

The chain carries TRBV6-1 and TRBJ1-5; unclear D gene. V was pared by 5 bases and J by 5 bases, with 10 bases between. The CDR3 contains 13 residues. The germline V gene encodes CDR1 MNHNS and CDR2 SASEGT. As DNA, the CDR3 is TGTGCCAGCAGTCTGGCTACGGATCAGCCCCAGCATTTT. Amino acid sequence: CASSLATDQPQHF.

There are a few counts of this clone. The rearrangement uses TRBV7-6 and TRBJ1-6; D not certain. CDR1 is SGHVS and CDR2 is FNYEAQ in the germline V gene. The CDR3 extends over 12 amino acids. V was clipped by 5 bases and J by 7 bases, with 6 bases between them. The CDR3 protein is CASSLDNSPLHF. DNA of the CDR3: TGTGCCAGCAGCCTAGACAATTCACCCCTCCACTTT.

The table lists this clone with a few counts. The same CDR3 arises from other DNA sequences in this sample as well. CDR3 nucleotide sequence: TGCGCCAGCAGCGAAAACTACGAGCAGTACTTC. Translating gives CASSENYEQYF. J is TRBJ2-7 and V is TRBV5-1; no clear D gene. Germline V gives CDR1 SGHRS, CDR2 YFSETQ. Deletions cut 4 bases from V and 3 bases from J, with 5 bases between. The CDR3 runs 11 residues.

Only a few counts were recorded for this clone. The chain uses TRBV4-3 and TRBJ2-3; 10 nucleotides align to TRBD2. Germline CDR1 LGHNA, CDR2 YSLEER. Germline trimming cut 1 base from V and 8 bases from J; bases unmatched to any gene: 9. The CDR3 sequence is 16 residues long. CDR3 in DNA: TGCGCCAGCAGCCAAGGGTTGGACAGACTAGCGGGTACGCAGTATTTT. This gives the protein CASSQGLDRLAGTQYF.

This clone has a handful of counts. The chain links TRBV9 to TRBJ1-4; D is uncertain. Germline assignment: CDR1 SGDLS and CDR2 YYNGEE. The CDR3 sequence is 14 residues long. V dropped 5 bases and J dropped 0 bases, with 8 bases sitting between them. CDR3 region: CASSTDSTNEKLFF. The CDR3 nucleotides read TGTGCCAGCAGTACAGATTCAACTAATGAAAAACTGTTTTTT.

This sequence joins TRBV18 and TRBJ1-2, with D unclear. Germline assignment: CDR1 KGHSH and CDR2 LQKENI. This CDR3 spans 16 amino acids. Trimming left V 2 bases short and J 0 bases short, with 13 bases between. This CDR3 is CASSPEVVGTNYGYTF. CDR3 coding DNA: TGTGCCAGCTCACCAGAAGTCGTCGGAACTAACTATGGCTACACCTTC.

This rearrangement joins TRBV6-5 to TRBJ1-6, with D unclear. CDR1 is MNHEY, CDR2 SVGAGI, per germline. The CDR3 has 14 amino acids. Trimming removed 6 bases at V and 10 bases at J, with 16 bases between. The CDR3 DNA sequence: TGTGCCAGCAGACCCCTCGACCGGCCGTCACCCCTCCACTTT. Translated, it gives CASRPLDRPSPLHF.

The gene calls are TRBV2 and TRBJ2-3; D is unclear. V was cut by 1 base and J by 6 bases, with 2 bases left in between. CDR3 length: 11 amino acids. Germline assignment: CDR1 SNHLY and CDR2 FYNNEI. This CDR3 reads CASSEEDTQYF. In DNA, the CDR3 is TGTGCCAGCAGTGAAGAGGATACGCAGTATTTT.

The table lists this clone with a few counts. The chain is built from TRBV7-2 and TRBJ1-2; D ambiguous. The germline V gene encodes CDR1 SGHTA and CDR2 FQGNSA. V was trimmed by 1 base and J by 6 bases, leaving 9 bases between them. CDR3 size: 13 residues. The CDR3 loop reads CASSLEWGHGYTF. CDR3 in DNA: TGTGCCAGCAGCTTAGAGTGGGGTCATGGCTACACCTTC.

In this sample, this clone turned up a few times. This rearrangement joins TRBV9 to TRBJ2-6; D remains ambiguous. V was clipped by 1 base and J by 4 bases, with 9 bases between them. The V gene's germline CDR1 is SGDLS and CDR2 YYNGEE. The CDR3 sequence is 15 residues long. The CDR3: CASSVMGSGANVLTF. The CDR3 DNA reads TGTGCCAGCAGCGTAATGGGTTCCGGGGCCAACGTCCTGACTTTC.

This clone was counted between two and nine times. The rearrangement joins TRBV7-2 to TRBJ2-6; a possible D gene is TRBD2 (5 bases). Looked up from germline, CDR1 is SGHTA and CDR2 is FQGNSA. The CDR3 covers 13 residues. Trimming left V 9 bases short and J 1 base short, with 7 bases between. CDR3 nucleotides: TGTGCCAGTCGGGGTTCTGGGGCCAACGTCCTGACTTTC. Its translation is CASRGSGANVLTF.

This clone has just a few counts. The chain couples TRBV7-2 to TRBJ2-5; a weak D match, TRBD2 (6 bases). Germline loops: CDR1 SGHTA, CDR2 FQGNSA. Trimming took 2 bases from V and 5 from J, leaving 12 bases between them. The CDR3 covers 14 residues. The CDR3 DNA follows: TGTGCCAGCAGCTTAAGTTCCCTAGCGGAGACCCAGTACTTC. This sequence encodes CASSLSSLAETQYF.

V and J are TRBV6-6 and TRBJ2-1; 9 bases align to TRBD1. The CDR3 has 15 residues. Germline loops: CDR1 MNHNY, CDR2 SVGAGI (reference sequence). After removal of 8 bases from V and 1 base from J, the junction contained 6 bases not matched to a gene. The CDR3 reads CASRLGTGSYNEQFF. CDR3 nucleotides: TGTGCCAGCCGTCTTGGGACAGGGTCCTACAATGAGCAGTTCTTC.

The CDR3 sequence: CASSQLDRPRSPLHF. CDR3 DNA sequence: TGCGCCAGCAGCCAACTGGACAGGCCACGCTCACCCCTCCACTTT. This chain joins TRBV4-1 and TRBJ1-6; TRBD1 aligns across 7 bases. The CDR3 consists of 15 residues. CDR1 is MGHRA, CDR2 YSYEKL, per germline. V was pared by 2 bases and J by 10 bases, with 8 bases of the junction left unmatched.

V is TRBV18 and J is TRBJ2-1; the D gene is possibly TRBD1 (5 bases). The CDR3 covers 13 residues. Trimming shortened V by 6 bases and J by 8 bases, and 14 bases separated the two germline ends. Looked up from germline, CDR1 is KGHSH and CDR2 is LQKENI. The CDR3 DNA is TGTGCCAGCTCTTATTTTCAGGGCGATGAGCAGTTCTTC. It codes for CASSYFQGDEQFF.

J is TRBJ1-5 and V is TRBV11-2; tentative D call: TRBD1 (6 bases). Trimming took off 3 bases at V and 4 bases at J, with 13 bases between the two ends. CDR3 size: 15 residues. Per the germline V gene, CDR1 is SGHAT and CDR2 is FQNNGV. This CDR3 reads CASSFSGQLNQPQHF. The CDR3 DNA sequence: TGTGCCAGCAGCTTTAGCGGACAGCTGAATCAGCCCCAGCATTTT.

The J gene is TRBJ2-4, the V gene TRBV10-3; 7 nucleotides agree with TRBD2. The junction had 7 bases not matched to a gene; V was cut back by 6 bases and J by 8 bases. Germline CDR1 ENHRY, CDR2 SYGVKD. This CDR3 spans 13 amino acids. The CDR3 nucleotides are TGTGCCATCAGCACGGGCGGGGGAGACATTCAGTACTTC. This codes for CAISTGGGDIQYF.

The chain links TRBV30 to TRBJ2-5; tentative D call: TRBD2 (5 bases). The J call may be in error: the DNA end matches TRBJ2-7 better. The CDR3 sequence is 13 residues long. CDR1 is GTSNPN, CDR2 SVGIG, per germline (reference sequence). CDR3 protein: CAWSVLSSTEQYF. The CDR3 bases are TGTGCCTGGAGTGTACTGTCTAGCACCGAGCAGTACTTC.